This T cell receptor (beta chain) was recorded in a study of shared clonotypes between healthy human individuals. Broader study findings: With few donors, the genetic and exposure-history diversity represented was limited. How much donors shared clonotypes was expected to be affected by sequencing depth.

The assay was carried out at the deep level. Libraries were prepared by immunoSEQ multiplex PCR; TCRdb keeps only in-frame clonotypes and omits some of them. The sample gives hundreds of thousands of clones, around three quarters of which show up once; 12% is in the top ten. Concerning this clone: Its target is not known.

Source material: PBMCs. The clonotype originates from a woman aged 40 to 49 in good health. Some clones in this sample may be carry-over from other donors' samples.

This chain's CDR3 is CASSLAGGTGFYEQYF. Here the CDR3 DNA reads TGTGCCAGCAGCTTGGCGGGGGGGACTGGGTTCTACGAGCAGTACTTC. This chain links TRBV5-4 with TRBJ2-7; the match to TRBD2 covers 8 bases. Per germline, CDR1 SGHNT and CDR2 YYREEE (reference sequence). V lost 0 bases to trimming and J lost 3 bases; unmatched junction nucleotides: 8. This CDR3 is built from 16 residues.